The 5 T cell receptor beta chains below were found in one sample sequenced in a study of PD-1 blockade in classical Hodgkin lymphoma. Using immunoSEQ multiplex PCR, the repertoire was profiled, and TCRdb retains in-frame clones only, with some absent. The table lists about 17,000 clones, around three fifths of them singletons, with around 8.3% in the top ten. All patients relapsed after autologous stem cell transplantation, and brentuximab vedotin exposure varied. Sequenced here: peripheral blood mononuclear cells (PBMCs), sampled before the second cycle of nivolumab. The receptors were gathered from a human donor with classical Hodgkin lymphoma.

By share, this clone counts as medium-sized. The chain joins TRBV18 to TRBJ2-5; D may be TRBD1 (5 bases). The CDR3 length is 13 residues. The V gene's germline CDR1 is KGHSH and CDR2 LQKENI. The V end lost 1 base, the J end lost 5 bases, and 8 bases lay between the germline ends. The CDR3 DNA sequence: TGTGCCAGCTCACCACAGGGGCTGGAGACCCAGTACTTC. It translates to CASSPQGLETQYF.

This clone was seen just once. The chain combines TRBV6-1 with TRBJ1-6; 9 bases fit TRBD1. Trimming at V came to 5 bases and at J to 8 bases, leaving 7 bases not matched to a gene. This CDR3 region has 15 residues. The germline V gene encodes CDR1 MNHNS and CDR2 SASEGT. The CDR3 coding sequence is TGTGCCAGCAGTACACTCGGGACAGGGCATTCACCCCTCCACTTT. This encodes CASSTLGTGHSPLHF.

The rearrangement uses TRBV2 and TRBJ2-7; 8 bases align to TRBD2. The J segment lost 0 bases and the V segment lost 1 base, leaving 5 bases of the junction unmatched. In germline, CDR1 is SNHLY, CDR2 FYNNEI. The CDR3 contains 16 residues. This CDR3 is CASSEVKLADSYEQYF. CDR3 bases: TGTGCCAGCAGTGAAGTTAAACTAGCGGACTCCTACGAGCAGTACTTC.

This rearrangement joins TRBV6-5 to TRBJ2-5, with 7 nucleotides matching TRBD1. The CDR3 contains 13 residues. Trimming at V came to 2 bases and at J to 5 bases, leaving 2 bases not matched to a gene. From germline, CDR1 is MNHEY and CDR2 SVGAGI. CDR3 amino acids: CASSYRGRETQYF. CDR3 sequence (DNA): TGTGCCAGCAGTTACAGGGGGCGGGAGACCCAGTACTTC.

CDR3 amino acids: CASSPFGIGSGNTIYF. The CDR3 nucleotides are TGTGCCAGCTCACCATTTGGGATAGGCTCTGGAAACACCATATATTTT. This chain uses TRBV18 with TRBJ1-3, with D uncertain. The length of the CDR3 is 16 residues. The germline CDR1 and CDR2 sequences are KGHSH and LQKENI. V was trimmed by 2 bases and J by 0 bases, leaving 11 bases between them.